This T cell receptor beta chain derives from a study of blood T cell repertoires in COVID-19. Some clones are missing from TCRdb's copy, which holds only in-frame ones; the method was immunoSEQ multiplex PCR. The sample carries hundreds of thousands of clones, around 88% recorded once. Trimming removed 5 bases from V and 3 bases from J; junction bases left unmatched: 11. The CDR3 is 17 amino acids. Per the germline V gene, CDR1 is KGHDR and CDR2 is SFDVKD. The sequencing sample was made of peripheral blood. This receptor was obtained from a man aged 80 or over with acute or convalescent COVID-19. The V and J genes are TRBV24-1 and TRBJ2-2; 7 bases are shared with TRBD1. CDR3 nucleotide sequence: TGTGCCACCAGTGCCCCGGGACAGCCGAGGGACACCGGGGAGCTGTTTTTT. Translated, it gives CATSAPGQPRDTGELFF.